This TCR beta chain was sequenced for a study of cytomegalovirus exposure and HLA in healthy donors. Study background: Genetic ancestry analysis placed over 65% of the roughly 400 donors that were genotyped in the Caucasian-associated cluster.

PCR employed 60 Vbeta and 13 Jbeta primers. The method was immunoSEQ multiplex PCR; TCRdb's version includes in-frame clones alone and lacks a portion of them. The sample shows fewer than 250,000 clones, around 90% of them seen only once. Comment on this clone: Its target is unknown.

V gave up 5 bases and J gave up 2 bases, with 12 bases separating them. The CDR3 covers 14 residues. Germline lookup yields CDR1 SGHTA and CDR2 FQGNSA. Findings and caveats of the study: In vitro work confirmed that a few CMV-associated chains recognize CMV antigens. As a later analysis revealed, most CMV-associated TCR beta chains appeared HLA-restricted.

This chain uses TRBV7-2 with TRBJ1-1, with D possibly TRBD1 on 6 matching bases. This receptor was obtained from a boy between 2 and 15 years old in good health and CMV-seronegative. Sample: PBMCs. The CDR3 coding sequence is TGTGCCAGCAGCGATCGGACAGAAAACACTGAAGCTTTCTTT. Its translation is CASSDRTENTEAFF.